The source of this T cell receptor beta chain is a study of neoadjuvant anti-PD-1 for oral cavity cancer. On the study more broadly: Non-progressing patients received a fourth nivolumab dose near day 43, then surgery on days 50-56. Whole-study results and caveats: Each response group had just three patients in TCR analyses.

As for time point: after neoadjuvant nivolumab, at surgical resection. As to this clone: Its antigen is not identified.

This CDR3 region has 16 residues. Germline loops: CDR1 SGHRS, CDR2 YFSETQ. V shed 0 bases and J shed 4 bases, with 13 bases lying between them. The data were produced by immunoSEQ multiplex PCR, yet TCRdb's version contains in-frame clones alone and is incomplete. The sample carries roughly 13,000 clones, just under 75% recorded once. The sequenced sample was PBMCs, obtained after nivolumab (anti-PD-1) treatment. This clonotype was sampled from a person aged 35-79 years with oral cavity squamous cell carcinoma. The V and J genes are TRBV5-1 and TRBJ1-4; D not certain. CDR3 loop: CASSLGGSVVNEKLFF. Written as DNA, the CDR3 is TGCGCCAGCAGCTTGGGCGGCTCGGTAGTTAATGAAAAACTGTTTTTT.